The T cell receptor (beta chain) under discussion was sequenced for a study of T cells after yellow fever vaccination. This CDR3 comprises 16 residues. After removal of 2 bases from V and 2 bases from J, the junction contained 4 bases not matched to a gene. Germline values: CDR1 SGHRS, CDR2 YFSETQ. This clonotype was counted at least ten times. TCRdb passed the 5' RACE reads through MiXCR, listing each CDR3 protein once. In the table there are about 130,000 distinct CDR3 sequences, about 7.4% of which are singletons. This chain links TRBV5-1 with TRBJ2-7; 13 bases are shared with TRBD2. This TCR was sampled from a man aged 18 to 30 who received the YFV17D yellow fever vaccine. This sample comprised CD4+ T cells sorted from PBMCs, obtained 10 days after the first yellow fever vaccination. The CDR3, as DNA: TGCGCCAGCAGCTTCGGGACTAGCGGGGCCGCCTACGAGCAGTACTTC. Translating gives CASSFGTSGAAYEQYF.